These 30 T cell receptor beta chains came from one sample sequenced in a study of T cell repertoires in cytomegalovirus infection. TCRdb independently ran MiXCR on the reads; one entry per CDR3 protein. The profile shows about 830,000 distinct CDR3 sequences, approximately 30% of them singletons. These receptors are not linked to any known antigen. The input for sequencing was cultured CD8+ T cells from PBMCs, taken from culture after CMV antigen stimulation. These receptors came from a human donor in good health (CMV status not recorded). Some clones in this sample may be carry-over from other donors' samples.

The chain uses TRBV6-5 and TRBJ2-3; 12 positions agree with TRBD2. Germline CDR1 is MNHEY and CDR2 is SVGAGI. With 5 bases clipped from V and 4 bases from J, the junction kept 4 bases outside the gene matches. The CDR3 length is 15 residues. The CDR3 is CASSETSGGSDTQYF. In nucleotides, the CDR3 is TGTGCCAGCAGTGAGACTAGCGGGGGTTCAGATACGCAGTATTTT.

This clonotype was counted ten times or more. The chain combines TRBV7-2 with TRBJ2-7; D not resolved. Trimming cost V 2 bases and J 7 bases, with 9 bases left between them. The CDR3 runs to 12 residues. CDR1 is SGHTA and CDR2 is FQGNSA in the germline V gene. DNA for the CDR3: TGTGCCAGCAGCTTAAGCAGGTGGGAGCAGTACTTC. It specifies CASSLSRWEQYF.

Only a few counts were recorded for this clonotype. The J gene is TRBJ2-1, the V gene TRBV19, with D perhaps matching TRBD2 (5 bases). The CDR3 is 13 amino acids. CDR1 LNHDA and CDR2 SQIVND come from the germline V gene (reference sequence). V was cut by 7 bases and J by 4 bases, with 11 bases left in between. The CDR3 sequence: CASIGKQYNEQFF. Here the CDR3 DNA reads TGTGCCAGTATCGGGAAACAGTACAATGAGCAGTTCTTC. The full variable domain, with the rest looked up from reference TRBV19 and TRBJ2-1, is DGGITQSPKYLFRKEGQNVTLSCEQNLNHDAMYWYRQDPGQGLRLIYYSQIVNDFQKGDIAEGYSVSREKKESFPLTVTSAQKNPTAFYLCASIGKQYNEQFFGPGTRLTVL.

The sample holds a few counts of this clonotype. The chain links TRBV19 to TRBJ2-1; D is possibly TRBD2 (7 bases). CDR1 is LNHDA and CDR2 is SQIVND in the germline V gene (reference sequence). V shed 5 bases and J shed 8 bases, with 16 bases lying between them. There are 14 residues in the CDR3. In DNA, the CDR3 is TGTGCCAGTAGTTTCCGGGGGGCCGGGGATGAGCAGTTCTTC. It is translated as CASSFRGAGDEQFF.

This clonotype was seen ten or more times. The rearrangement uses TRBV7-8 and TRBJ1-1; D call uncertain. This CDR3 is 20 amino acids long. In germline, CDR1 is SGHVS, CDR2 FQNEAQ. The V end lost 5 bases, the J end lost 3 bases, and 31 bases lay between the germline ends. The DNA for the CDR3 is TGTGCCAGCAGCCCCCCCCTAAAACTGGTACCTCCAACCCCACACACTGAAGCTTTCTTT. The encoded protein is CASSPPLKLVPPTPHTEAFF.

V and J are TRBV6-2 or TRBV6-3 and TRBJ2-7; possibly TRBD1 for D (5 bases). V shed 9 bases and J shed 6 bases, with 15 bases lying between them. The CDR3 length is 12 residues. Per the germline V gene, CDR1 is MNHEY and CDR2 is SVGEGT. Here the CDR3 reads CASHSRGGEQYV. Written as DNA, the CDR3 is TGTGCCAGTCATTCAAGGGGCGGCGAGCAGTACGTC.

This clonotype has ten or more counts. The chain carries TRBV4-2 and TRBJ2-2, with a possible D match to TRBD2 (5 bases). V gave up 3 bases and J gave up 4 bases, with 18 bases separating them. This CDR3 has 17 amino acids. Looked up from germline, CDR1 is LGHNA and CDR2 is YNFKEQ. DNA for the CDR3: TGTGCCAGCAGCCATCCCGAACAGCTCGGGGTCACCGGGGAGCTGTTTTTT. Its protein product is CASSHPEQLGVTGELFF.

This clonotype was detected many times. The chain couples TRBV6-1 to TRBJ2-7; D is perhaps TRBD1 (5 bases). Germline-derived CDR1 and CDR2 are MNHNS and SASEGT. The CDR3 is 15 amino acids. V lost 2 bases and J lost 3, with 14 bases in between. CDR3 region: CASSELGQGDYEQYV. In DNA, the CDR3 is TGTGCCAGCAGTGAACTCGGGCAGGGCGACTACGAGCAGTACGTC.

The chain couples TRBV24-1 to TRBJ2-1, with D perhaps TRBD2 (6 bases). V lost 3 bases and J 6 bases, leaving 8 bases between the germline ends. This CDR3 spans 13 amino acids. The germline V gene encodes CDR1 KGHDR and CDR2 SFDVKD. The CDR3 DNA is TGTGCCACCAGTGATGGGGGAGGCAATGAGCAGTTCTTC. Its translation is CATSDGGGNEQFF.

Only a few counts were recorded for this clonotype. The V gene is TRBV4-1, the J gene TRBJ1-1; possibly TRBD1 for D (6 bases). V was pared by 0 bases and J by 1 base, with 18 bases between. The CDR3 is 18 amino acids. In germline, CDR1 is MGHRA, CDR2 YSYEKL. Here the CDR3 reads CASSQETSGTLRNTEAFF. CDR3 coding DNA: TGCGCCAGCAGCCAAGAAACCTCCGGGACACTAAGGAACACTGAAGCTTTCTTT.

This chain uses TRBV27 with TRBJ1-2; maybe TRBD1 (6 bases). Germline CDR1 reads MNHEY; CDR2 reads SMNVEV (reference sequence). Trimming stripped 4 bases from V and 8 bases from J, with 14 bases between. The CDR3 spans 13 residues. Written as DNA, the CDR3 is TGTGCCAGCAGTTCTCCTGGGACAAAAGGCTACACCTTC. Translating it yields CASSSPGTKGYTF.

The V gene is TRBV10-1, the J gene TRBJ2-7, with D perhaps being TRBD1 or TRBD2 (5 bases each). The germline V gene encodes CDR1 WNHNN and CDR2 SYGVQD (reference sequence). The CDR3 has 17 amino acids. Trimming pared 0 bases from V and 3 bases from J, leaving 18 bases between. CDR3 sequence reads: CASSESIRGAGFYEQYF. DNA of the CDR3: TGCGCCAGCAGTGAGTCAATACGAGGGGCCGGGTTCTACGAGCAGTACTTC.

This clonotype was picked up many times. The V and J genes are TRBV7-2 and TRBJ1-2; unclear D gene. CDR1 and CDR2 from the germline V gene are SGHTA and FQGNSA. Trimming shortened V by 3 bases and J by 0 bases, and 11 bases separated the two germline ends. The CDR3 loop spans 15 amino acids. DNA for the CDR3: TGTGCCAGCAGCTTGCCAAGGATCCCTAACTATGGCTACACCTTC. As protein: CASSLPRIPNYGYTF.

The chain couples TRBV28 to TRBJ2-7; 8 bases fit TRBD1. The V gene end was trimmed by 4 bases and the J gene end by 2 bases; junction bases not matched to a gene: 7. This CDR3 has 15 residues. Germline V gene lookup returns CDR1 MDHEN and CDR2 SYDVKM. The chain's CDR3 is CASSSLQGGPYEQYV. CDR3 coding DNA: TGTGCCAGCAGTTCGCTACAGGGGGGACCCTACGAGCAGTACGTC.

This clonotype showed up just a few times. The chain uses TRBV7-9 and TRBJ1-2, with a tentative D call TRBD1 (5 bases). V lost 4 bases and J lost 3, with 12 bases in between. CDR3 length: 14 residues. Germline loops: CDR1 SEHNR, CDR2 FQNEAQ (reference sequence). This CDR3 reads CASSSPLGDYGYTF. The CDR3 DNA sequence: TGTGCCAGCAGCTCTCCCCTGGGGGACTATGGCTACACCTTC.

About this clonotype: This may come from a read error, since a much larger clone is one base off. The V call is TRBV4-3, the J call TRBJ2-2; D is unresolved. With 0 bases removed from V and 4 bases from J, the gap between germline ends came to 9 bases. In germline, CDR1 is LGHNA, CDR2 YSLEER. The CDR3 spans 15 residues. The CDR3 sequence: CASSQESACTGELFF. CDR3 in DNA: TGCGCCAGCAGCCAAGAATCCGCCTGCACCGGGGAGCTGTTTTTT.

CDR3 sequence reads: CATLYSSGNTIYF. The CDR3 DNA is TGTGCCACCTTGTATAGTTCTGGAAACACCATATATTTT. This chain connects TRBV7-8 to TRBJ1-3; no definite D call. Germline values: CDR1 SGHVS, CDR2 FQNEAQ. The V end lost 10 bases, the J end lost 1 base, and 11 bases lay between the germline ends. The CDR3 length is 13 residues.

The CDR3 here is CASGTNYGYTF. The CDR3 DNA sequence: TGTGCCAGCGGGACGAATTATGGCTACACCTTC. J is TRBJ1-2 and V is TRBV7-2, with D perhaps TRBD1 (5 bases). CDR3 length: 11 amino acids. V was cut by 8 bases and J by 5 bases, with 9 bases left in between. The V gene's germline CDR1 is SGHTA and CDR2 FQGNSA.

The chain links TRBV5-6 to TRBJ2-7; 13 positions match TRBD2. Germline trimming cut 5 bases from V and 2 bases from J; bases unmatched to any gene: 4. The CDR3 sequence is 15 residues long. Germline values: CDR1 SGHDT, CDR2 YYEEEE. Written as DNA, the CDR3 is TGTGCCAGCAGATACGGGACTAGCGGGGCCTACGAGCAGTACGTC. This sequence encodes CASRYGTSGAYEQYV.

V and J are TRBV7-6 and TRBJ2-1, with 10 bases lining up with TRBD2. CDR1 and CDR2 (germline): SGHVS, FNYEAQ. The CDR3 consists of 16 residues. The junction had 6 bases not matched to a gene; V was cut back by 3 bases and J by 4 bases. In nucleotides, the CDR3 is TGTGCCAGCAGCTTGGTGAGCGGGGGGGCGTACAATGAGCAGTTCTTC. Residues: CASSLVSGGAYNEQFF.

This clonotype was seen a handful of times. The chain carries TRBV6-5 and TRBJ2-1, with 9 bases that match TRBD1. The CDR3 sequence is 17 residues long. Per germline, CDR1 MNHEY and CDR2 SVGAGI. Trimming cost V 2 bases and J 8 bases; bases outside gene matches: 13. This CDR3 reads CASSYLSTGTGLHEQFF. CDR3 DNA: TGTGCCAGCAGTTACCTGTCTACCGGGACAGGGCTTCATGAGCAGTTCTTC.

Regarding this clonotype: One base away lies a much larger clone, so this may be a sequencing read error. This rearrangement joins TRBV2 to TRBJ2-5; D not certain. Deletions cut 6 bases from V and 6 bases from J, with 5 bases between. The CDR3 is 10 residues long. CDR1 and CDR2 from the germline V gene are SNHLY and FYNNEI. The CDR3 loop is CASRGKTQYF. The DNA of the CDR3 is TGTGCCAGCAGAGGAAAGACCCAGTACTTC.

For this clonotype: The junction does not match germline at one end; this may be a read error. V is TRBV27 and J is TRBJ2-1, with D possibly TRBD1 on 6 matching bases. The CDR3 is made up of 21 amino acids. Germline V CDR1 and CDR2: MNHEY, SMNVEV (reference sequence). The CDR3 spells CTSSFQEFSPSRGQFYNEQFF. CDR3 nucleotides: TGTACCAGCAGTTTCCAAGAGTTCAGTCCGAGTAGGGGACAATTTTACAATGAGCAGTTCTTC.

The table lists this clonotype with a few counts. The chain carries TRBV19 and TRBJ1-2, with 9 bases that match TRBD1. The V gene end was trimmed by 5 bases and the J gene end by 5 bases; junction bases not matched to a gene: 15. This CDR3 is built from 17 residues. Per germline, CDR1 LNHDA and CDR2 SQIVND (reference sequence). This chain's CDR3 is CASSSGQGYWILYGYTF. DNA of the CDR3: TGTGCCAGTAGTTCGGGACAGGGTTACTGGATACTGTATGGCTACACCTTC.

This clonotype was detected only a few times. The chain couples TRBV12-3 or TRBV12-4 to TRBJ1-1; D ambiguous. The CDR3 extends over 14 amino acids. Trimming took off 5 bases at V and 0 bases at J, with 10 bases between the two ends. CDR3 sequence: CASSRGVLNTEAFF. The CDR3 nucleotides read TGTGCCAGCAGTCGCGGGGTTCTGAACACTGAAGCTTTCTTT.

Only one count was recorded for this clonotype. The chain uses TRBV29-1 and TRBJ2-3; 9 bases are shared with TRBD2. The CDR3 length is 13 residues. V lost 5 bases to trimming and J lost 4 bases; unmatched junction nucleotides: 4. The germline gives CDR1 SQVTM, CDR2 ANQGSEA. CDR3 sequence reads: CSVLAGTADTQYF. CDR3 sequence (DNA): TGCAGCGTTCTAGCGGGGACGGCAGATACGCAGTATTTT.

This clonotype was recorded many times. V gene TRBV6-2 or TRBV6-3 combines with J gene TRBJ1-1, with no clear D. The CDR3 is made up of 18 amino acids. The V gene lost 0 bases and the J gene lost 0 bases, with 17 bases spanning the gap. Germline assignment: CDR1 MNHEY and CDR2 SVGEGT. CDR3 in DNA: TGTGCCAGCAGTTACTCGATCTCGGGGAGCGGGATGAACACTGAAGCTTTCTTT. Residues: CASSYSISGSGMNTEAFF.

The rearrangement links TRBV7-9 to TRBJ1-4; D call uncertain. Germline lookup yields CDR1 SEHNR and CDR2 FQNEAQ (reference sequence). Trimming stripped 4 bases from V and 3 bases from J, with 12 bases between. The CDR3 sequence is 15 residues long. CDR3 in DNA: TGTGCCAGCAGCTCCCCGGAGAGTTCTAATGAAAAACTGTTTTTT. Translation: CASSSPESSNEKLFF.

V and J are TRBV7-9 and TRBJ2-1; 8 bases agree with TRBD2. This CDR3 comprises 16 residues. The V segment lost 1 base and the J segment 2 bases; nucleotides outside the gene matches: 4. The V gene's germline CDR1 is SEHNR and CDR2 FQNEAQ (reference sequence). The CDR3 loop reads CASSLGATSAYNEQFF. The CDR3 bases are TGTGCCAGCAGCTTAGGTGCGACTAGCGCCTACAATGAGCAGTTCTTC.

The chain's CDR3 is CASSSRGVGSPLHF. The CDR3 DNA follows: TGTGCCAGCAGTTCCCGAGGGGTTGGGTCACCCCTCCACTTT. The chain combines TRBV28 with TRBJ1-6, with TRBD1 as a possible D gene (5 bases). The CDR3 consists of 14 residues. V dropped 4 bases and J dropped 10 bases, with 14 bases sitting between them. The germline V gene encodes CDR1 MDHEN and CDR2 SYDVKM.